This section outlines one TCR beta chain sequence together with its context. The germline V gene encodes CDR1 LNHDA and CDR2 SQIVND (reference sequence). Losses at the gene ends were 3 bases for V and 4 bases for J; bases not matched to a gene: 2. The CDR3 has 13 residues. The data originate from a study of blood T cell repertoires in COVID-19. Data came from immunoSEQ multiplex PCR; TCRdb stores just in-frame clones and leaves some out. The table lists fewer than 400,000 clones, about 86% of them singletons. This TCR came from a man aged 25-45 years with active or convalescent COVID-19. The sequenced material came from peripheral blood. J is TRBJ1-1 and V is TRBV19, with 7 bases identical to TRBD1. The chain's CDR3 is CASSMTGSTEAFF. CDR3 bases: TGTGCCAGTAGTATGACAGGGAGCACTGAAGCTTTCTTT. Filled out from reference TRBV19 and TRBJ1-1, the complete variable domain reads DGGITQSPKYLFRKEGQNVTLSCEQNLNHDAMYWYRQDPGQGLRLIYYSQIVNDFQKGDIAEGYSVSREKKESFPLTVTSAQKNPTAFYLCASSMTGSTEAFFGQGTRLTVV.